This entry is about one TCR beta chain. Its cognate antigen is unknown. The data originate from a study of PD-L1 blockade in urothelial cancer. Using immunoSEQ multiplex PCR, the repertoire was profiled, and TCRdb retains in-frame clones only, with some absent. The sample consists of about 52,000 clones, 70% to 80% of them appearing once. Whole-study results and caveats: The study found that durable-benefit patients expanded tumor-associated blood clones more at 3 weeks.

The sample was PBMCs, taken around atezolizumab (anti-PD-L1) treatment. The source is a man in his sixties or seventies with urothelial cancer.

CDR3 residues: CASSLDTADIQYF. The CDR3 region has the DNA TGTGCCAGCAGCTTGGACACCGCGGACATTCAGTACTTC. The chain couples TRBV7-3 to TRBJ2-4, with D possibly matching TRBD1 (5 bases). Germline V gives CDR1 SGHTA, CDR2 FQGTGA. V was shortened by 3 bases and J by 8 bases, with 11 bases between the two germline ends. The CDR3 has 13 amino acids.